This entry describes one T cell receptor (beta chain). Which antigen it targets is not known. No base quality information exists; no much larger clone differs at one position. TCRbeta CDR3 regions were amplified from genomic DNA using the immunoSEQ Assay, a bias-controlled multiplex PCR. Per the authors' processing: The number of nucleated cells in each sample was estimated by amplification of reference gene primers within the assay. Sequence reads were collapsed and filtered to measure the absolute abundance of every unique TCRbeta CDR3 rearrangement. For each sample, productive Simpson clonality was calculated as the square root of Simpson's diversity index across productive rearrangements. As stored in TCRdb, this immuneACCESS dataset retains in-frame rearrangements with V and J assigned. A fraction of the clones does not appear; measured against another copy, unresolved V genes explain less than half of the discrepancy, and the remainder lacks a known reason. D and trimming come from the DNA, and the V and J calls and clone size come from that table. The sample yields a few hundred thousand clones; 84% were counted once. The ten largest clones represent 15% to 18% of the sample.

The sample is drawn from a study of blood T cell repertoires in COVID-19 (dated by TCRdb to about 2020). Background on the whole study: Samples covering the acute and convalescent phases of COVID-19 were provided by collaborators in the United States, Italy and Spain. The dataset comprised deeply sampled blood TCRbeta repertoires from subjects exposed to, actively infected with, or recovered from COVID-19. HLA class I and class II types, where available, came from metadata supplied by the sample provider rather than from assay-based typing. Sample metadata almost always included a de-identified subject ID, COVID-19 status, age in years and sex. Samples came from the ongoing ImmuneRACE study (first 160 participants) plus 1,254 subjects from 6 global collaborators. The prospective study material was composed of cDNA or gDNA derived from T cells, B-cell-depleted T cells, or PBMCs. The repertoires were released in a freely available public database meant as a resource for research on the immune response to SARS-CoV-2.

V is pared back by 5 bases and J by 7 bases, with 14 bases lying between the germline termini. Per the germline V gene (reference sequence), LNHDA is the CDR1 and SQIVND is the CDR2. The CDR3 sequence holds 13 residues, the cysteine and phenylalanine included. Of the read, only the CDR3 DNA is kept; its 39 bases are in frame from base 1. One collaborating source in Seattle enrolled patients while the patients were actively infected and followed the patients over time throughout the course of disease. Collaborating institutions collected whole blood in K2EDTA tubes following their own protocols. For TCRbeta analysis, collaborators shipped samples as frozen whole blood, isolated PBMCs, or DNA extracted from either of those sample types. Paper-wide results and their limitations: Clinical and demographic metadata were provided uncurated, with the amount varying by source and participant.

The V gene is TRBV19 and the J gene is TRBJ1-1, with a tentative D gene TRBD1 over 6 matching bases. Sequenced sample: peripheral blood. The sequence came from an older person with COVID-19, enrolled during active disease. The CDR3 corresponds to CASSPGAGGEAFF. The DNA sequence reads TGTGCCAGTAGTCCGGGGGCGGGAGGTGAAGCTTTCTTT.